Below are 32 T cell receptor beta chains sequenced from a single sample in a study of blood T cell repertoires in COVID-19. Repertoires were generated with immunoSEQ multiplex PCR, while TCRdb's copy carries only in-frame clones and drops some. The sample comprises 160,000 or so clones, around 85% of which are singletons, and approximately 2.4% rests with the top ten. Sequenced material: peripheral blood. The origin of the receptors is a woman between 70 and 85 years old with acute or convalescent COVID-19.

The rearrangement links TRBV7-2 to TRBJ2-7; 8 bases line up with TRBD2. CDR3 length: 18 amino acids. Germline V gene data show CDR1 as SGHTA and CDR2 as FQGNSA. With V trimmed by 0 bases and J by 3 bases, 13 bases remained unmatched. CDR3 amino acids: CASSLAVSGGSGFYEQYF. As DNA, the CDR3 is TGTGCCAGCAGCTTAGCGGTATCGGGAGGGAGCGGCTTCTACGAGCAGTACTTC. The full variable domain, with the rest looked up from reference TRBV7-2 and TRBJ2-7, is GAGVSQSPSNKVTEKGKDVELRCDPISGHTALYWYRQSLGQGLEFLIYFQGNSAPDKSGLPSDRFSAERTGGSVSTLTIQRTQQEDSAVYLCASSLAVSGGSGFYEQYFGPGTRLTVT.

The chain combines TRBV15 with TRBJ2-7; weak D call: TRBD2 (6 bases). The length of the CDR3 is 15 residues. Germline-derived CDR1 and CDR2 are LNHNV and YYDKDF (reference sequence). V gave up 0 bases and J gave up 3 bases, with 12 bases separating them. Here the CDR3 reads CATSRDRAGGYEQYV. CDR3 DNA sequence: TGTGCCACCAGCAGAGATAGGGCCGGGGGCTACGAGCAGTACGTC.

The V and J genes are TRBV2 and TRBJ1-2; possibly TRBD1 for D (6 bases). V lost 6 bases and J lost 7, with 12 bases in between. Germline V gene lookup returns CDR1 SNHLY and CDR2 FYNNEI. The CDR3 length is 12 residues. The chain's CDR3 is CASSPQGPGYTF. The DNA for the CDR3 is TGTGCCAGCAGCCCACAGGGTCCTGGCTACACCTTC.

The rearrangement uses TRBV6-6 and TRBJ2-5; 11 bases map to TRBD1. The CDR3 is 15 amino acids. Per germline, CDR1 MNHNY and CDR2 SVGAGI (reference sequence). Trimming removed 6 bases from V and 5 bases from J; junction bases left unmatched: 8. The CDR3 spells CASRPTGTGGETQYF. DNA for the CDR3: TGTGCCAGCAGACCAACCGGGACAGGGGGTGAGACCCAGTACTTC.

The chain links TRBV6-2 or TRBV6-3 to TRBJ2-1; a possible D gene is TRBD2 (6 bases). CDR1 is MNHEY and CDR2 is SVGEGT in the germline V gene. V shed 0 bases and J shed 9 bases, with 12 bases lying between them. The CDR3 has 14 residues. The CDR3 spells CASSYSTGVREQFF. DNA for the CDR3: TGTGCCAGCAGTTACTCGACGGGGGTGCGTGAGCAGTTCTTC.

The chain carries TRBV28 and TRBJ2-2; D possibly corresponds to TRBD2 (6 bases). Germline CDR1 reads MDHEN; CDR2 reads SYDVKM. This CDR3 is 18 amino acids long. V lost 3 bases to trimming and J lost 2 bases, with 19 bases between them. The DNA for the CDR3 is TGTGCCAGCAGTTTTGCCCCGTTGGGCGGGATTAACACCGGGGAGCTGTTTTTT. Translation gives CASSFAPLGGINTGELFF.

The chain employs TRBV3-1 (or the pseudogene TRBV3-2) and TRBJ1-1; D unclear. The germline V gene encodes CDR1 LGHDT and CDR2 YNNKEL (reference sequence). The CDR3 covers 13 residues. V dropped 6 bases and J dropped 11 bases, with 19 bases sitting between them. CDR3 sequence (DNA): TGTGCCAGCAGTCTGGGGAGATTGGAGGGCGCTTTCTTT. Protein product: CASSLGRLEGAFF.

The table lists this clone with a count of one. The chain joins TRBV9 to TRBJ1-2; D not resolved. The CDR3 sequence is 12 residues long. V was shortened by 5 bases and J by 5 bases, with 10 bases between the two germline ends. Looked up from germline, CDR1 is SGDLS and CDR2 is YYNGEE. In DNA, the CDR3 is TGTGCCAGCAGGTCTTCCGGGTATGGCTACACCTTC. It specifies CASRSSGYGYTF.

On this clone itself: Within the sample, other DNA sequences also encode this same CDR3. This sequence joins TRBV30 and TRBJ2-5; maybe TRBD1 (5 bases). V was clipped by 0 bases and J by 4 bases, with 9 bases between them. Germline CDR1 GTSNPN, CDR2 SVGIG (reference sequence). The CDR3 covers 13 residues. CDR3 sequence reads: CAWSVRVRETQYF. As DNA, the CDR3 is TGTGCCTGGAGTGTCAGGGTTCGAGAGACCCAGTACTTC.

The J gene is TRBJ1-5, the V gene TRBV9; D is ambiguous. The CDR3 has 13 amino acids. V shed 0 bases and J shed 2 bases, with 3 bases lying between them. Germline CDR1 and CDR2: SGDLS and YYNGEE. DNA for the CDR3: TGTGCCAGCAGCGTAGCCGGCAATCAGCCCCAGCATTTT. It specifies CASSVAGNQPQHF.

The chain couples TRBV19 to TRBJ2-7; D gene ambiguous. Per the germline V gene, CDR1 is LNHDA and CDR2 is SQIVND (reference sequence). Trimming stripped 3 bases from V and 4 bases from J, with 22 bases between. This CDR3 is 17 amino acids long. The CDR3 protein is CASSIKTHPPFLYEQYV. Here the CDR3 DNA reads TGTGCCAGTAGTATTAAGACTCACCCCCCTTTCCTTTACGAGCAGTACGTC.

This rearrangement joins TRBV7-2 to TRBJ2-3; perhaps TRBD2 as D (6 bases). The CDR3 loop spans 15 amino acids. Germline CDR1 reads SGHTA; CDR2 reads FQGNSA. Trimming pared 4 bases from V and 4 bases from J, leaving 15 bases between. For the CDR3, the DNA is TGTGCCAGCAGCTCCCGACTAGGCGGCGCAGATACGCAGTATTTT. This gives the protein CASSSRLGGADTQYF. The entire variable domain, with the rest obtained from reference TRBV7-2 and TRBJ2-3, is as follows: GAGVSQSPSNKVTEKGKDVELRCDPISGHTALYWYRQSLGQGLEFLIYFQGNSAPDKSGLPSDRFSAERTGGSVSTLTIQRTQQEDSAVYLCASSSRLGGADTQYFGPGTRLTVL.

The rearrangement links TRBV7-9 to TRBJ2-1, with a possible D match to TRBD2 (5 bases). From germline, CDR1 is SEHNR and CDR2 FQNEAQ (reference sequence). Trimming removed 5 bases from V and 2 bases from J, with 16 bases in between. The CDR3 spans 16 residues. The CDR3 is CASSRARGSAYNEQFF. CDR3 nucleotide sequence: TGTGCCAGCAGCCGCGCCCGGGGTTCAGCCTACAATGAGCAGTTCTTC.

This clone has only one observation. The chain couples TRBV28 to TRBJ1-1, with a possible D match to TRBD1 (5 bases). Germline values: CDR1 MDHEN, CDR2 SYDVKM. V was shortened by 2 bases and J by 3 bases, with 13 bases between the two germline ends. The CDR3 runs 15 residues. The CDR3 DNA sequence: TGTGCCAGCAGTTTAGGGGCAAATGAACACACTGAAGCTTTCTTT. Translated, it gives CASSLGANEHTEAFF.

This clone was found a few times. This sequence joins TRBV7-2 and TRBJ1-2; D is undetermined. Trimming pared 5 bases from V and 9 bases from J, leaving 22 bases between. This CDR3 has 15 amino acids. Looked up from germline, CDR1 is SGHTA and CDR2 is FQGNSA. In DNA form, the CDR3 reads TGTGCCAGCAGCCCGAGGGAGGGCGCCAACCCCAGCTACACCTTC. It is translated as CASSPREGANPSYTF.

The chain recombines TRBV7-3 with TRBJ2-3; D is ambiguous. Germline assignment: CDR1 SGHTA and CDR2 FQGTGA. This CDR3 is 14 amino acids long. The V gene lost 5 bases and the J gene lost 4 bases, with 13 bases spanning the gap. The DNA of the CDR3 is TGTGCCAGCAGCCCCCTTGTGTCTGCAGATACGCAGTATTTT. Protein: CASSPLVSADTQYF.

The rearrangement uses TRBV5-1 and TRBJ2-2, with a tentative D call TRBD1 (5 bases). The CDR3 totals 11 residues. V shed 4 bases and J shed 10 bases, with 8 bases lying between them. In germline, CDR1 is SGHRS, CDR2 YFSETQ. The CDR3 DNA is TGCGCCAGCAGCATGGGGCCGGAGCTGTTTTTT. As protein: CASSMGPELFF.

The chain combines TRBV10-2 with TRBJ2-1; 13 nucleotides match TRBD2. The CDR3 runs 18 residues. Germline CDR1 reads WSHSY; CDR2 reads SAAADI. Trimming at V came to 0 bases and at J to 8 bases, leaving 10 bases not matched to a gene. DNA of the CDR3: TGCGCCAGCAGTGAGTCGCTTAGACTAGCGGGGGGAAGGGATGAGCAGTTCTTC. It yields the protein CASSESLRLAGGRDEQFF.

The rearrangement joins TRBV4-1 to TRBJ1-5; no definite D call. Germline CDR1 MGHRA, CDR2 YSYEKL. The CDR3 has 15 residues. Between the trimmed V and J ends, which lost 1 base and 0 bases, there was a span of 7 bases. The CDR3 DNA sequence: TGCGCCAGCAGCCAAGTCCAGGCTAGCAATCAGCCCCAGCATTTT. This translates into CASSQVQASNQPQHF.

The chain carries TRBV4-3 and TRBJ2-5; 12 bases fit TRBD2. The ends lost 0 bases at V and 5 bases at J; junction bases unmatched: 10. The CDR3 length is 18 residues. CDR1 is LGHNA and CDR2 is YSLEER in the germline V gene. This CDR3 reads CASSQDRGLAGGWETQYF. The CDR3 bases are TGCGCCAGCAGCCAAGATCGAGGGCTAGCGGGGGGGTGGGAGACCCAGTACTTC.

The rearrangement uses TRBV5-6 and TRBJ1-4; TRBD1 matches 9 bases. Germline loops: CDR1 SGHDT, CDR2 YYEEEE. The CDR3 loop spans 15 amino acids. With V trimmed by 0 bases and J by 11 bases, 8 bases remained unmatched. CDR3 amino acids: CASSLGDRVFQKLFF. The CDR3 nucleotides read TGTGCCAGCAGCTTGGGGGACAGGGTTTTCCAGAAACTGTTTTTT. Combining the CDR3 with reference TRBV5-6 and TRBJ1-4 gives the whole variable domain DAGVTQSPTHLIKTRGQQVTLRCSPKSGHDTVSWYQQALGQGPQFIFQYYEEEERQRGNFPDRFSGHQFPNYSSELNVNALLLGDSALYLCASSLGDRVFQKLFFGSGTQLSVL.

Here the CDR3 DNA reads TGTGCCAGCAGCCGCGGACAGGGTATTTTAAATAATTCACCCCTCCACTTT. Amino acid sequence: CASSRGQGILNNSPLHF. This chain joins TRBV25-1 and TRBJ1-6; TRBD1 matches at 8 bases. Germline trimming cut 6 bases from V and 5 bases from J; bases unmatched to any gene: 12. CDR3 length: 17 amino acids. Germline V gene sequence: CDR1 MGHDK, CDR2 SYGVNS.

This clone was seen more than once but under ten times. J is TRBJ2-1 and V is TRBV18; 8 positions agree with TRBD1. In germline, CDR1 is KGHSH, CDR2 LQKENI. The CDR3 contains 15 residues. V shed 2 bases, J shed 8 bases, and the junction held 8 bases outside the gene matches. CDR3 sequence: CASSPGQGPWDEQFF. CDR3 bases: TGTGCCAGCTCACCAGGACAGGGTCCCTGGGATGAGCAGTTCTTC.

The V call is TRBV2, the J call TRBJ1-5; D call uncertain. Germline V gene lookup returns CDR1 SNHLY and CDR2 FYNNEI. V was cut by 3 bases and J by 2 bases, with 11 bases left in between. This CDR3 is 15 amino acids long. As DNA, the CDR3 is TGTGCCAGCAGTGAGTCGGGGTACGGCAATCAGCCCCAGCATTTT. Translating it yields CASSESGYGNQPQHF.

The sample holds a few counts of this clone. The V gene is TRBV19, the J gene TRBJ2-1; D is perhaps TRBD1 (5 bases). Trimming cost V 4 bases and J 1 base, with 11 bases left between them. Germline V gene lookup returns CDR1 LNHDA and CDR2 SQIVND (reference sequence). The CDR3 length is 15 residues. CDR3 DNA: TGTGCCAGTAGTAAGGGGTCAGGGTCCTACAATGAGCAGTTCTTC. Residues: CASSKGSGSYNEQFF.

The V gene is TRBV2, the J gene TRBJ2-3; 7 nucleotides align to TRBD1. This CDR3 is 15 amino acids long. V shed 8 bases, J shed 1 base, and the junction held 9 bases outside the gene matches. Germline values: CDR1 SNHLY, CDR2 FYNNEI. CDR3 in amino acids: CASALRDSRTDTQYF. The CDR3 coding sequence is TGTGCCAGCGCCCTCCGGGACAGCCGCACAGATACGCAGTATTTT.

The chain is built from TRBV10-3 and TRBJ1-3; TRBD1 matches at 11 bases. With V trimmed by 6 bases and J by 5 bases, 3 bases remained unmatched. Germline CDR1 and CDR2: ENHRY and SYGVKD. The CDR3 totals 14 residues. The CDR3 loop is CAIRGTGGRNTIYF. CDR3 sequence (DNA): TGTGCCATCAGGGGGACAGGGGGAAGAAACACCATATATTTT.

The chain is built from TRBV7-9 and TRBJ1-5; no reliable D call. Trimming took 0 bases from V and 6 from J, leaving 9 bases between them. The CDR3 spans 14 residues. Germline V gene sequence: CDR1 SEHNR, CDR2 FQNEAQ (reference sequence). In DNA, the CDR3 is TGTGCCAGCAGCTTAGCGGGAGAGGCTCAGCCCCAGCATTTT. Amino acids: CASSLAGEAQPQHF.

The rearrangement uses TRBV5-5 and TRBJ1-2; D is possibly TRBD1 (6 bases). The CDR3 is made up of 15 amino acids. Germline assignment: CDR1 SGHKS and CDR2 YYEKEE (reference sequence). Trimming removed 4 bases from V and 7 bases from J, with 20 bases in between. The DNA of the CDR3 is TGTGCCAGCAGCCACTCCGACAGGAGAGGGTTTGGCTACACCTTC. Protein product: CASSHSDRRGFGYTF.

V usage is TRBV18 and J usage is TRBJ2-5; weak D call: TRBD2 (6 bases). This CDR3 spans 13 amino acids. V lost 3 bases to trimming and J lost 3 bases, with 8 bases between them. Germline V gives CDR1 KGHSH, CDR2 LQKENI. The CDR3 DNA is TGTGCCAGCTCACCCGGGAGAAAAGAGACCCAGTACTTC. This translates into CASSPGRKETQYF.

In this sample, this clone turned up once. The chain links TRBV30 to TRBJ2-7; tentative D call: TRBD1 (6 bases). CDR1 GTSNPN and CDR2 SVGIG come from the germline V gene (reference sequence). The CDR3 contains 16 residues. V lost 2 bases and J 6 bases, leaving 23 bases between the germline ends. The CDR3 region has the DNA TGTGCCTGGAGTCCCTGGGAAGGCCGGCAAGGGGGCGAGCAGTACTTC. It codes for CAWSPWEGRQGGEQYF.

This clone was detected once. The CDR3 reads CAISADRGREEQYV. The CDR3 DNA reads as TGTGCCATCAGTGCGGACAGGGGGCGCGAAGAGCAGTACGTC. The chain is built from TRBV10-3 and TRBJ2-7; TRBD1 aligns across 11 bases. CDR3 length: 14 residues. Germline-derived CDR1 and CDR2 are ENHRY and SYGVKD. Trimming at V came to 4 bases and at J to 7 bases, leaving 6 bases not matched to a gene.